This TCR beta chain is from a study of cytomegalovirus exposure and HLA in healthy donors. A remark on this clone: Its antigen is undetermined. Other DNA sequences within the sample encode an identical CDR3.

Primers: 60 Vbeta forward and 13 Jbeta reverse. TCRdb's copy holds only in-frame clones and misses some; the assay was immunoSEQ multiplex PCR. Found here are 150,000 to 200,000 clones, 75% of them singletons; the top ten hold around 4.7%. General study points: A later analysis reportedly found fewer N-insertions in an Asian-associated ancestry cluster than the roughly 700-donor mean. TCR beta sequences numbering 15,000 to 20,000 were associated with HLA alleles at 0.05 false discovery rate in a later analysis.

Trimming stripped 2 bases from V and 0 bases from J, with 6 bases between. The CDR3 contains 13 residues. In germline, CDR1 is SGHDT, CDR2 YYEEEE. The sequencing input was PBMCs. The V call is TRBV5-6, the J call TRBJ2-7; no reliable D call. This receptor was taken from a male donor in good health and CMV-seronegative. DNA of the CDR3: TGTGCCAGCAGCTTAGCTTCCTCCTACGAGCAGTACTTC. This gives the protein CASSLASSYEQYF.